This T cell receptor beta chain was sequenced in a study of graft-versus-host responses after intestinal transplantation. For the study at large: Recipients got multivisceral, liver-intestinal, or isolated intestinal transplants. Anti-thymocyte globulin induction was given to all recipients, followed by tacrolimus and steroids for 2 to 4 years. Study-level findings and limits: Detected in recipient marrow were GvH clones, some of which were first observed in ileum or blood. Circulating GvH clone levels at their peak were associated with HvG declines (early post-transplant).

The CDR3 sequence is 14 residues long. V was pared by 1 base and J by 8 bases, with 8 bases of the junction left unmatched. The germline V gene encodes CDR1 SGHDT and CDR2 YYEEEE. Using immunoSEQ multiplex PCR, the repertoire was profiled, and TCRdb retains in-frame clones only, with some absent. The repertoire includes over 100,000 clones, just over 90% of them detected once, and roughly 0.24% sits in the top ten. For this clone: Its antigen remains unknown.

The TCR sequence derives from a human donor who was the organ donor for an intestinal transplant. The specimen comprised unstimulated CD4+ T cells sorted from spleen or lymph node cells, sampled before transplant. The chain has TRBV5-6 and TRBJ1-2; 7 nucleotides agree with TRBD1. The DNA of the CDR3 is TGTGCCAGCAGCTTGTACAGGGGCGCGAAAGGCTACACCTTC. Protein product: CASSLYRGAKGYTF.